These T cell receptor beta chains were read from a single sample in a study of patients and donors after allogeneic stem cell transplantation. MiXCR, applied by TCRdb to the RT-PCR reads, yields one record per CDR3 protein. The data contain 900,000 to 1,000,000 distinct CDR3 sequences, more than 15% of them singletons. The specimen was blood, either unsorted or a sorted T cell fraction (not recorded which). Receptors originate from a human donor who was either an allogeneic HSCT recipient or a stem cell or donor lymphocyte infusion donor (not recorded which). It is not recorded whose cells these are; they may come from a transplant donor. CDR3s include the opening cysteine and the closing phenylalanine or tryptophan. D genes are given only for firm matches. A clone size is listed for some rows: how often the clone was seen (once, few, many), or a class if it is expanded.

>TRBD2|TRBV20-1|-|TRBJ2-1
TGCAGTGCTAGATTTACTAGCGGGAGTCATGAGCAGTTCTTC
CSARFTSGSHEQFF
>TRBD2|TRBV6-2/TRBV6-3|-|TRBJ2-4
TGTGCCAGCAGTTACCGGACTAGCCCAGAACGGATTCAGTACTTC
CASSYRTSPERIQYF
>-|TRBV20-1|few|TRBJ1-1
TGCAGTGCTAGTTTTGACGCTGACACTGAAGCTTTCTTT
CSASFDADTEAFF
>-|TRBV9|-|TRBJ1-3
TGTGCCAGCAGCGTAGTAGGGTCGGCGAACACCATATATTTT
CASSVVGSANTIYF
>-|TRBV7-9|-|TRBJ2-7
TGTGCCAAAAATTACAGCTACGAGCAGTACTTC
CAKNYSYEQYF
>-|TRBV7-9|few|TRBJ2-1
TGTGCCAGCAGCTTTTTGGTAGGACAGTACAATGAGCAGTTCTTC
CASSFLVGQYNEQFF
>TRBD1|TRBV20-1|-|TRBJ2-2
TGCAGTGCTAGAGATACGGACAGGGGTTCCGGGGAGCTGTTTTTT
CSARDTDRGSGELFF
>TRBD1|TRBV20-1|few|TRBJ1-1
TGCAGTGCTAGAGACCTAGGGACAGGCGGGACTGAAGCTTTCTTT
CSARDLGTGGTEAFF
>TRBD1|TRBV7-2|-|TRBJ2-2
TGTGCCAGCAGCAGGACAGGGATTGGCGCCGGGGAGCTGTTTTTT
CASSRTGIGAGELFF
>-|TRBV20-1|-|TRBJ1-2
TGCAGTGCCTGGGACGAAGGGGGCTACACCTTC
CSAWDEGGYTF
>TRBD2|TRBV3-1|-|TRBJ2-3
TGTGCCAGCAGCCAAGAAAGGGCCACTAGCGGGAGAAACACAGATACGCAGTATTTT
CASSQERATSGRNTDTQYF
>-|TRBV20-1|few|TRBJ2-5
TGCAGTGCCCGCCCCAAGGGGGGGACTCAAAGGGCGCAAGAGACCCAGTACTTC
CSARPKGGTQRAQETQYF
>-|TRBV15|few|TRBJ2-3
TGTGCCACCCAAGGTTCCGATGAAAGCTCAGATACGCAGTATTTT
CATQGSDESSDTQYF
>-|TRBV27|-|TRBJ1-6
TGTGCCAGCAGTTCATCGGGAGGGATAAGCTCCTATAATTCACCCCTCCACTTT
CASSSSGGISSYNSPLHF
>-|TRBV20-1|few|TRBJ1-1
TGCAGTGCCCACCCGGGGTCCATGAACACTGAAGCTTTCTTT
CSAHPGSMNTEAFF
>TRBD1|TRBV5-1|few|TRBJ1-1
TGCGCCAGCAGCTTGGTGGCAGGGGGGAGAATAGAAGCTTTCTTT
CASSLVAGGRIEAFF
>-|TRBV25-1|-|TRBJ2-7
TGTGCCAGCAGTGAATCCCTTCTTGGCCACTCCTACGAGCAGTACTTC
CASSESLLGHSYEQYF
>-|TRBV27|-|TRBJ1-1
TGTGCCAGCAACCAGACCCCAAACACTGAAGCTTTCTTT
CASNQTPNTEAFF
>-|TRBV5-5|few|TRBJ2-5
TGTGCCAGCAGCTTGGAGGCAGGGGCGAAGACCCAGTACTTC
CASSLEAGAKTQYF
>TRBD1|TRBV4-2|-|TRBJ1-1
TGTGCCAGCAGCCCCAGGGGGCTAATCAACACTGAAGCTTTCTTT
CASSPRGLINTEAFF
>TRBD1|TRBV20-1|-|TRBJ1-5
TGCAGTGCTACGTGGACAGGCGGCAATCAGCCCCAGCATTTT
CSATWTGGNQPQHF
>TRBD1|TRBV20-1|many|TRBJ1-1
TGCAGTGCATCCGGACAGGGGGCCGACTTT
CSASGQGADF
>TRBD2|TRBV25-1|-|TRBJ2-7
TGTGCCAGCAGTGAGGTTAGCGGGAGGCCCATTTACGAGCAGTACTTC
CASSEVSGRPIYEQYF
>TRBD2|TRBV7-2|few|TRBJ2-3
TGTGCCAGCAGCTTACCGCAAAGCGGGGGCCACACAGATACGCAGTATTTT
CASSLPQSGGHTDTQYF
>-|TRBV7-9|-|TRBJ1-4
TGTGCCAGCAGCTTAGCAGGGGTAGATGAAAAACCGTTTTTT
CASSLAGVDEKPFF
>TRBD1|TRBV20-1|-|TRBJ2-3
TGCAGTGCCGGGACAGCCGATACGCAGTATTTT
CSAGTADTQYF